Here is one TCR beta chain with its context. The source of the sample is a study of T cell responses to AZD1222 COVID-19 vaccine. With V trimmed by 4 bases and J by 1 base, 2 bases remained unmatched. The CDR3 loop spans 15 amino acids. Germline values: CDR1 PRHDT, CDR2 FYEKMQ (reference sequence). Libraries were prepared by immunoSEQ multiplex PCR; TCRdb keeps only in-frame clonotypes and omits some of them. The sample has some 180,000 clones, roughly 92% seen once. The material was peripheral blood, obtained on day 0 of AZD1222 vaccination. The V call is TRBV13, the J call TRBJ2-2; 8 bases fit TRBD2. The receptor's source is an adult in good health. In nucleotides, the CDR3 is TGTGCCAGCAGCTGGGGACTAGGGAACACCGGGGAGCTGTTTTTT. It encodes CASSWGLGNTGELFF.